These 7 T cell receptor beta chains originate from one sample sequenced in a study of blood T cell repertoires in COVID-19. The data were produced by immunoSEQ multiplex PCR, yet TCRdb's version contains in-frame clones alone and is incomplete. The table shows tens of thousands of clones, with over 75% occurring only once. Specimen: peripheral blood. The receptors were sampled from an older woman with active COVID-19.

V gene TRBV7-3 combines with J gene TRBJ2-3, with 12 bases fitting TRBD1. CDR1 and CDR2 from the germline V gene are SGHTA and FQGTGA. CDR3 length: 16 amino acids. Trimming at V came to 5 bases and at J to 6 bases, leaving 9 bases not matched to a gene. The CDR3 DNA is TGTGCCAGCAGCCCCGGGACAGGGGGCGAATCTGATACGCAGTATTTT. The encoded protein is CASSPGTGGESDTQYF.

V is TRBV18 and J is TRBJ1-1, with D possibly TRBD1 on 6 matching bases. The CDR3 consists of 17 residues. Per germline, CDR1 KGHSH and CDR2 LQKENI. Trimming removed 6 bases at V and 3 bases at J, with 23 bases between. CDR3 sequence (DNA): TGTGCCAGCTCGGGGCCCGGGGGGCGCCCCGACGACACTGAAGCTTTCTTT. It codes for CASSGPGGRPDDTEAFF.

The rearrangement uses TRBV4-2 and TRBJ2-7; 7 nucleotides agree with TRBD1. The CDR3 consists of 15 residues. Germline trimming cut 3 bases from V and 0 bases from J; bases unmatched to any gene: 5. The germline CDR1 and CDR2 sequences are LGHNA and YNFKEQ. The DNA of the CDR3 is TGTGCCAGCAGCCAGCAACAGGGGAGCTCCTACGAGCAGTACTTC. It encodes CASSQQQGSSYEQYF.

The rearrangement links TRBV6-5 to TRBJ2-7; 9 bases match TRBD2. This CDR3 is built from 15 residues. V trimming: 2 bases; J trimming: 6 bases; junction bases outside the gene matches: 8. The germline V gene encodes CDR1 MNHEY and CDR2 SVGAGI. The CDR3 here is CASSYHGTSTGEQYF. CDR3 nucleotide sequence: TGTGCCAGCAGTTACCATGGGACTAGCACGGGCGAGCAGTACTTC.

The chain combines TRBV5-1 with TRBJ2-3; TRBD2 aligns across 9 bases. This CDR3 spans 16 amino acids. V dropped 1 base and J dropped 2; count of bases not matched to a gene: 5. CDR1 is SGHRS, CDR2 YFSETQ, per germline. This CDR3 is CASSLLAGELTDTQYF. CDR3 nucleotide sequence: TGCGCCAGCAGCTTGTTAGCGGGGGAACTCACAGATACGCAGTATTTT.

The chain recombines TRBV10-1 with TRBJ1-3; TRBD1 aligns across 12 bases. Trimming took 5 bases from V and 10 from J; bases not matched to a gene: 9. This CDR3 contains 15 residues. The germline V gene encodes CDR1 WNHNN and CDR2 SYGVQD (reference sequence). As DNA, the CDR3 is TGCGCCAGCAGTAATCGAGGGACAGGGGGCCTTACCATATATTTT. Amino acid sequence: CASSNRGTGGLTIYF.

The CDR3: CASSLGGGYEQYF. As DNA, the CDR3 is TGTGCCAGCAGTTTAGGGGGGGGCTACGAGCAGTACTTC. The genes are TRBV27 and TRBJ2-7; TRBD2 matches at 7 bases. The length of the CDR3 is 13 residues. The germline gives CDR1 MNHEY, CDR2 SMNVEV (reference sequence). V shed 2 bases and J 3 bases; nucleotides not matched to a gene: 1.